A selection of T cell receptor beta chains follows, all from one sample in a study of shared clonotypes between healthy human individuals. TCRdb's table, derived via immunoSEQ multiplex PCR, lists solely in-frame clones and lacks some. Among approximately 500,000 clones listed, roughly 85% were seen once. Sequenced material: PBMCs. These TCRs come from a woman aged 40 to 49 in good health. Some clones in this sample may be carry-over from other donors' samples. Both conserved end residues are part of each CDR3. The order of the fields is CDR3 protein, CDR3 DNA, J gene, clone size, V gene, D gene. The D gene is left open where the match is weak. Size tells how often a clone was seen (once, few, many) or the class of an expanded clone, and some rows leave it out.

CASSLSSYEQYF | TGTGCCAGCAGCTTAAGCTCCTACGAGCAGTACTTC | TRBJ2-7 | . | TRBV7-9 | .
CASSLGLAGGEQYF | TGTGCCAGCAGCTTAGGACTAGCGGGAGGTGAGCAGTACTTC | TRBJ2-7 | . | TRBV11-2 | TRBD2
CASYGLAGGPWQETQYF | TGTGCCAGCTACGGACTAGCGGGAGGGCCATGGCAAGAGACCCAGTACTTC | TRBJ2-5 | . | TRBV28 | TRBD2
CASSLKDGPYGYTF | TGTGCCAGCAGCTTAAAGGATGGGCCATATGGCTACACCTTC | TRBJ1-2 | . | TRBV7-3 | .
CASSQDLGTGYTGELFF | TGTGCCAGCAGCCAAGATCTAGGGACAGGGTACACCGGGGAGCTGTTTTTT | TRBJ2-2 | . | TRBV4-2 | TRBD1
CASKWANEQYF | TGCGCCAGCAAATGGGCGAACGAGCAGTACTTC | TRBJ2-7 | . | TRBV5-1 | .
CAISEISGSDEQFF | TGTGCCATCAGTGAGATTAGCGGGAGCGATGAGCAGTTCTTC | TRBJ2-1 | . | TRBV10-3 | TRBD2
CSVEDWRTSPYEQYF | TGCAGCGTTGAAGATTGGAGGACTAGTCCCTACGAGCAGTACTTC | TRBJ2-7 | . | TRBV29-1 | TRBD2
CASSNRWAGGAEQYF | TGTGCCAGCAGCAATAGATGGGCGGGGGGGGCCGAGCAGTACTTC | TRBJ2-7 | . | TRBV11-2 | TRBD2
CASSQVAGTKNYEQYF | TGTGCCAGCAGCCAAGTTGCGGGAACCAAAAACTACGAGCAGTACTTC | TRBJ2-7 | . | TRBV4-2 | .
CASTAPSGTGEYNEQFF | TGTGCCAGCACCGCACCATCCGGGACAGGAGAATACAATGAGCAGTTCTTC | TRBJ2-1 | once | TRBV5-5 | TRBD1
CASRITETQYF | TGCGCCAGCAGGATCACGGAGACCCAGTACTTC | TRBJ2-5 | few | TRBV5-1 | .
CASSFGGARSTDTQYF | TGTGCCAGCAGCTTCGGTGGAGCCCGAAGCACAGATACGCAGTATTTT | TRBJ2-3 | . | TRBV11-1 | .
CASSISALGLAGRHTQYF | TGTGCCAGTAGTATTTCGGCGCTCGGACTAGCGGGAAGGCATACGCAGTATTTT | TRBJ2-3 | . | TRBV19 | TRBD2
CSVLGDPQETQYF | TGCAGCGTGCTGGGGGACCCCCAAGAGACCCAGTACTTC | TRBJ2-5 | . | TRBV29-1 | .
CASTRTASGGETQYF | TGTGCCAGTACAAGGACAGCCTCTGGGGGAGAGACCCAGTACTTC | TRBJ2-5 | . | TRBV19 | .
CASSPTTGTYEQYF | TGTGCCAGCTCACCCACAACTGGTACCTACGAGCAGTACTTC | TRBJ2-7 | . | TRBV18 | .
CASSVEGTGARTDTQYF | TGTGCCAGCAGCGTAGAAGGAACAGGGGCTCGCACAGATACGCAGTATTTT | TRBJ2-3 | . | TRBV9 | TRBD1
CASSQAEGQYNEQFF | TGCGCCAGCAGCCAAGCTGAGGGACAGTACAATGAGCAGTTCTTC | TRBJ2-1 | few | TRBV4-1 | TRBD1
CASSWSGLTEAFF | TGTGCCAGCAGTTGGTCCGGTCTCACTGAAGCTTTCTTT | TRBJ1-1 | few | TRBV28 | .
CASSQSPFREQYF | TGCGCCAGCAGCCAATCGCCCTTTCGGGAGCAGTACTTC | TRBJ2-7 | . | TRBV4-1 | .
CASSQGQIQETQYF | TGTGCCAGCAGCCAGGGACAGATCCAAGAGACCCAGTACTTC | TRBJ2-5 | many | TRBV5-8 | TRBD1
CASSLVSGESQRNIQYF | TGTGCCAGCAGCTTAGTTAGCGGAGAGAGCCAAAGGAACATTCAGTACTTC | TRBJ2-4 | few | TRBV7-2 | .
CASSLGHQSAEAFF | TGCGCCAGCAGCCTGGGACACCAGTCGGCTGAAGCTTTCTTT | TRBJ1-1 | . | TRBV5-1 | .
CASSQDRWGTDTQYF | TGTGCCAGCAGCCAAGATCGGTGGGGCACAGATACGCAGTATTTT | TRBJ2-3 | . | TRBV4-2 | .
CASSEQGQETQYF | TGCGCCAGCAGCGAACAGGGCCAAGAGACCCAGTACTTC | TRBJ2-5 | . | TRBV5-1 | .
CASSLDQTGDTLEQFF | TGCGCCAGCAGCTTGGACCAAACAGGGGATACCTTGGAGCAGTTCTTC | TRBJ2-1 | . | TRBV5-1 | TRBD1
CASSVETASTDTQYF | TGTGCCAGCAGCGTAGAGACAGCTAGCACAGATACGCAGTATTTT | TRBJ2-3 | . | TRBV9 | .
CASSYAGTSGAGGTQYF | TGTGCCAGCAGCTACGCCGGGACTAGCGGGGCGGGGGGGACCCAGTACTTC | TRBJ2-5 | . | TRBV11-2 | TRBD2
CAISGTGAGNTIYF | TGTGCCATCAGTGGGACAGGGGCAGGAAACACCATATATTTT | TRBJ1-3 | . | TRBV10-3 | TRBD1
CASTLGRGRAFF | TGTGCCAGCACTCTCGGGAGGGGCCGAGCTTTCTTT | TRBJ1-1 | . | TRBV28 | .
CATSSDYMNTEAFF | TGTGCCACCAGCAGCGACTATATGAACACTGAAGCTTTCTTT | TRBJ1-1 | . | TRBV15 | .
CASRRTGINSPLHF | TGTGCCAGCAGACGGACAGGAATTAATTCACCCCTCCACTTT | TRBJ1-6 | . | TRBV6-6 | TRBD1
CASSPTRTAFNYGYTF | TGTGCCAGCTCACCAACGAGGACAGCCTTTAACTATGGCTACACCTTC | TRBJ1-2 | few | TRBV18 | .
CASSPGTGLNEQFF | TGTGCCAGCAGCCCCGGGACAGGTCTCAATGAGCAGTTCTTC | TRBJ2-1 | . | TRBV7-6 | TRBD1
CASSLSVGVGEQYF | TGTGCCAGCAGTTTATCGGTGGGAGTGGGCGAGCAGTACTTC | TRBJ2-7 | . | TRBV27 | .
CASRREVDTGELFF | TGTGCCAGCAGGCGGGAGGTGGACACCGGGGAGCTGTTTTTT | TRBJ2-2 | . | TRBV6-4 | TRBD2
CASSFGLGGTDTQYF | TGTGCCAGCAGCTTCGGACTGGGTGGCACAGATACGCAGTATTTT | TRBJ2-3 | once | TRBV13 | .
CASSPTSGSYEQYF | TGTGCCAGCAGTCCAACTAGCGGCTCCTACGAGCAGTACTTC | TRBJ2-7 | . | TRBV28 | TRBD2
CAWSGKRGTGELFF | TGTGCCTGGAGCGGCAAGCGGGGTACCGGGGAGCTGTTTTTT | TRBJ2-2 | . | TRBV30 | TRBD2
CASSGGRQETQYF | TGTGCCAGCAGCGGGGGGCGTCAAGAGACCCAGTACTTC | TRBJ2-5 | . | TRBV11-2 | .
CASRNLAGNTDTQYF | TGTGCCAGTAGGAACCTAGCGGGGAACACAGATACGCAGTATTTT | TRBJ2-3 | . | TRBV19 | TRBD2
CAWMLGAGYNEQFF | TGTGCCTGGATGCTGGGAGCGGGTTACAATGAGCAGTTCTTC | TRBJ2-1 | . | TRBV30 | .
CSVGVSGGGYNEQFF | TGCAGCGTTGGAGTTTCAGGGGGCGGCTACAATGAGCAGTTCTTC | TRBJ2-1 | . | TRBV29-1 | TRBD1
CASSERELWDTQYF | TGTGCCAGCAGTGAGCGGGAGCTGTGGGATACGCAGTATTTT | TRBJ2-3 | . | TRBV6-1 | TRBD2
CASTSQRGTNQPQHF | TGTGCCAGCACATCACAGCGGGGTACCAATCAGCCCCAGCATTTT | TRBJ1-5 | . | TRBV6-6 | .
CASTNQGNEQFF | TGTGCCAGCACCAATCAGGGCAATGAGCAGTTCTTC | TRBJ2-1 | . | TRBV7-9 | .
CASRDFTLPRNEQFF | TGTGCCAGCAGGGACTTTACACTACCGAGGAATGAGCAGTTCTTC | TRBJ2-1 | . | TRBV27 | .
CASSPQKGGWSIYEQYF | TGTGCCAGCAGTCCGCAAAAGGGCGGGTGGTCAATCTACGAGCAGTACTTC | TRBJ2-7 | once | TRBV27 | .
CASSFKAGLAGRVSDEQFF | TGTGCCAGCAGCTTTAAGGCGGGACTAGCGGGAAGAGTGAGCGATGAGCAGTTCTTC | TRBJ2-1 | . | TRBV7-6 | TRBD2
CACLKRGGTEAFF | TGTGCCTGTCTTAAACGGGGGGGAACTGAAGCTTTCTTT | TRBJ1-1 | . | TRBV30 | .
CASSLILGGHLNIQYF | TGTGCCAGCAGCTTAATTCTGGGAGGGCATTTAAACATTCAGTACTTC | TRBJ2-4 | once | TRBV7-2 | TRBD2